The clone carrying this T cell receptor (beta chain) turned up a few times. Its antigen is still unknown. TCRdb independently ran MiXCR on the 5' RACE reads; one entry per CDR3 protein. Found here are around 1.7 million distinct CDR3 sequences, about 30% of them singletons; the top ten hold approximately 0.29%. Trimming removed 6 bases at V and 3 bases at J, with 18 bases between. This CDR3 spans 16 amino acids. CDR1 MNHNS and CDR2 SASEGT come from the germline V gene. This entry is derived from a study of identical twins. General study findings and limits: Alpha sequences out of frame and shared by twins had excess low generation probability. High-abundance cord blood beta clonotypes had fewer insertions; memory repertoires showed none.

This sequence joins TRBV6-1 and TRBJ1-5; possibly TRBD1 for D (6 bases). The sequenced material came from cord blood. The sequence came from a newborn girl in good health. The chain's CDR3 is CASSPTLRTDNQPQHF. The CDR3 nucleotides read TGTGCCAGCAGCCCGACCCTCCGGACAGACAATCAGCCCCAGCATTTT.